The next 30 T cell receptor beta chains were all read from a single sample in a study of post-analysis software for immune sequencing data. Study-level results: Relative to controls, patients had five TRBV segments at higher frequency, with TRBV5-6, TRBV5-1 and TRBV20-1 among these.

Libraries were made from TCR beta cDNA, and they carried unique molecular identifiers. TCRdb fed the PCR reads into MiXCR, producing one record per CDR3 protein. The sample gives roughly 570,000 distinct CDR3 sequences, under 40% of which show up once; around 6% is in the top ten. Their antigens are not known. Sequencing was done on a sample of blood. The origin of the receptors is a girl aged 2-17 years with multiple sclerosis.

The J gene is TRBJ1-6, the V gene TRBV6-5, with a possible D match to TRBD1 (6 bases). Germline V lookup: CDR1 MNHEY, CDR2 SVGAGI. This CDR3 has 14 residues. The V and J ends lost 4 bases and 6 bases respectively, with 10 bases between them. The CDR3 loop is CASSFRGPNSPLHF. The DNA of the CDR3 is TGTGCCAGCAGTTTCCGGGGGCCTAATTCACCCCTCCACTTT.

This clonotype was detected a few times. The chain links TRBV6-2 or TRBV6-3 to TRBJ2-5, with a weak D call TRBD2 (6 bases). Near its end, the DNA agrees better with TRBJ2-7, so the J call may be wrong. The CDR3 runs 15 residues. Germline assignment: CDR1 MNHEY and CDR2 SVGEGT. CDR3 loop: CASNIKRGDSDEQYF. CDR3 DNA sequence: TGTGCCAGCAACATAAAACGTGGGGACTCGGACGAGCAGTACTTC.

The rearrangement uses TRBV5-1 and TRBJ1-4, with TRBD1 identical over 9 bases. V lost 3 bases to trimming and J lost 0 bases; unmatched junction nucleotides: 3. The CDR3 has 16 amino acids. The V gene's germline CDR1 is SGHRS and CDR2 YFSETQ. CDR3 sequence: CASSWGQGTTNEKLFF. DNA of the CDR3: TGCGCCAGCAGCTGGGGACAGGGCACAACTAATGAAAAACTGTTTTTT.

This chain uses TRBV20-1 with TRBJ2-6; the D is unclear. The CDR3 length is 16 residues. Germline V lookup: CDR1 DFQATT, CDR2 SNEGSKA (reference sequence). The V and J ends lost 1 base and 0 bases respectively, with 10 bases between them. The CDR3 DNA is TGCAGTGCTAGAGTTGAAAACCCCTCTGGGGCCAACGTCCTGACTTTC. Amino acids: CSARVENPSGANVLTF.

The chain carries TRBV27 and TRBJ2-3; the D gene is possibly TRBD1 (5 bases). The V and J ends lost 5 bases and 4 bases respectively, with 16 bases between them. The CDR3 totals 15 residues. Germline V gives CDR1 MNHEY, CDR2 SMNVEV (reference sequence). For the CDR3, the DNA is TGTGCCAGCAGTCCCCTGGGCAGGGTGGCAGATACGCAGTATTTT. Translation: CASSPLGRVADTQYF.

The chain joins TRBV5-1 to TRBJ1-1, with a tentative D call TRBD1 (5 bases). Trimming removed 0 bases at V and 6 bases at J, with 9 bases between. Germline V CDR1 and CDR2: SGHRS, YFSETQ. This CDR3 has 13 residues. Here the CDR3 reads CASSLGGTPEAFF. Written as DNA, the CDR3 is TGCGCCAGCAGCTTGGGGGGGACCCCTGAAGCTTTCTTT.

A note on this clonotype: A much larger clone is a single base away; this may be a read error. V gene TRBV20-1 combines with J gene TRBJ2-5; D remains unclear. This CDR3 spans 13 amino acids. In germline, CDR1 is DFQATT, CDR2 SNEGSKA (reference sequence). The CDR3 sequence is CSARQLGRETRYF. The CDR3 bases are TGCAGTGCTAGACAGTTAGGGCGAGAGACCCGGTACTTC.

The V gene is TRBV12-3 or TRBV12-4, the J gene TRBJ2-7; TRBD2 is a possible D gene (6 bases). The CDR3 runs to 16 residues. Trimming took off 6 bases at V and 3 bases at J, with 21 bases between the two ends. CDR3 loop: CASSPSRDGGIYEQYF. The DNA for the CDR3 is TGTGCCAGCAGCCCGAGCCGGGACGGGGGAATCTACGAGCAGTACTTC.

The chain uses TRBV28 and TRBJ2-3; TRBD2 agrees at 8 bases. Germline V gene sequence: CDR1 MDHEN, CDR2 SYDVKM. Germline trimming cut 5 bases from V and 5 bases from J; bases unmatched to any gene: 6. This CDR3 has 14 residues. The CDR3 region has the DNA TGTGCCAGCAGTCCCCACGGGGGGGGAGATACGCAGTATTTT. Protein product: CASSPHGGGDTQYF.

On this clonotype: This may stem from a read error, because a much larger clone lies one nucleotide away. The rearrangement links TRBV3-1 to TRBJ2-7, with D unclear. Judging by the DNA end, TRBJ2-5 fits better; the J call may be wrong. Germline assignment: CDR1 LGHDT and CDR2 YNNKEL (reference sequence). This CDR3 spans 13 amino acids. CDR3 nucleotides: TGTACCAGCAGCCAAGATGGCGCAGAGACCCAGTACTTC. It specifies CTSSQDGAETQYF.

Written as DNA, the CDR3 is TGTGCCAGCAGTGCCCATGACAGGGGGCAGCACACTGAAGCTTTCTTT. This codes for CASSAHDRGQHTEAFF. The chain employs TRBV12-3 or TRBV12-4 and TRBJ1-1, with 10 nucleotides matching TRBD1. The CDR3 extends over 16 amino acids. Germline trimming cut 5 bases from V and 3 bases from J; bases unmatched to any gene: 9.

This clonotype turned up a few times. The chain combines TRBV3-1 with TRBJ2-4; TRBD1 agrees at 8 bases. CDR1 and CDR2 (germline): LGHDT, YNNKEL (reference sequence). V was clipped by 4 bases and J by 0 bases; unmatched bases: 5. The CDR3 runs 16 residues. CDR3 in DNA: TGTGCCAGCAGCCCCAGGGGGCTGGGAGCCAAAAACATTCAGTACTTC. Amino acid sequence: CASSPRGLGAKNIQYF.

This clonotype was seen a handful of times. This chain links TRBV12-3 or TRBV12-4 with TRBJ2-7; the D gene is possibly TRBD2 (5 bases). The CDR3 is made up of 13 amino acids. V lost 6 bases, J lost 1 base, and 10 bases lay in between. As DNA, the CDR3 is TGTGCCAGCAGGCGAGGCGGGTCCTACGAGCAGTACTTC. Translated: CASRRGGSYEQYF.

The chain joins TRBV7-8 to TRBJ2-5; weak D call: TRBD1 (6 bases). Germline CDR1 SGHVS, CDR2 FQNEAQ. The CDR3 runs to 16 residues. The V gene lost 3 bases and the J gene lost 4 bases, with 18 bases spanning the gap. The CDR3 region has the DNA TGTGCCAGCAGCTTGAACAGGGTCGGAGCGCGAGAGACCCAGTACTTC. Encoded protein: CASSLNRVGARETQYF.

As concerns this clonotype: One end of the junction varies from germline; a read error may be responsible. This rearrangement joins TRBV7-2 to TRBJ2-2, with D unclear. Germline loops: CDR1 SGHTA, CDR2 FQGNSA. The CDR3 covers 16 residues. CDR3 sequence reads: CAGSLIQQLNTGELFF. The CDR3 DNA follows: TGTGCCGGCAGCTTAATCCAGCAGCTGAACACCGGGGAGCTGTTTTTT.

This rearrangement joins TRBV20-1 to TRBJ2-3; 12 bases line up with TRBD2. The CDR3 consists of 15 residues. J lost 3 bases, V lost 2 bases, and 3 bases had no gene match. CDR1 is DFQATT and CDR2 is SNEGSKA in the germline V gene (reference sequence). The CDR3 here is CSARWTSGDTDTQYF. The CDR3 coding sequence is TGCAGTGCTAGATGGACTAGCGGGGATACAGATACGCAGTATTTT.

This clonotype has just a few counts. The J gene is TRBJ1-2, the V gene TRBV6-5, with D unclear. Germline V gene lookup returns CDR1 MNHEY and CDR2 SVGAGI. V was clipped by 4 bases and J by 2 bases, with 14 bases between them. CDR3 length: 15 amino acids. The CDR3 spells CASSLGGGPNYGYTF. The CDR3 DNA sequence: TGTGCCAGCAGTTTAGGAGGCGGCCCCAACTATGGCTACACCTTC.

In this sample, this clonotype turned up many times. The chain joins TRBV7-9 to TRBJ1-6; D gene unclear. This CDR3 is built from 12 residues. V lost 4 bases and J lost 10, with 8 bases in between. The germline V gene has CDR1 SEHNR and CDR2 FQNEAQ (reference sequence). DNA of the CDR3: TGTGCCAGCAGCTCCTTTCGGTCACCCCTCCACTTT. The encoded protein is CASSSFRSPLHF.

The chain links TRBV20-1 to TRBJ2-5; D is unresolved. Germline values: CDR1 DFQATT, CDR2 SNEGSKA (reference sequence). The CDR3 covers 11 residues. The DNA for the CDR3 is TGCGCATCCCGGGCTCTGGAGACCCAGTACTTC. It codes for CASRALETQYF.

V and J are TRBV15 and TRBJ1-2; no definite D call. Germline V gene sequence: CDR1 LNHNV, CDR2 YYDKDF (reference sequence). Trimming cost V 0 bases and J 4 bases, with 3 bases left between them. The CDR3 runs to 12 residues. The CDR3 sequence is CATSRDGYGYTF. Written as DNA, the CDR3 is TGTGCCACCAGCAGAGATGGCTATGGCTACACCTTC. Supplemented by reference TRBV15 and TRBJ1-2, the full variable domain reads DAMVIQNPRYQVTQFGKPVTLSCSQTLNHNVMYWYQQKSSQAPKLLFHYYDKDFNNEADTPDNFQSRRPNTSFCFLDIRSPGLGDTAMYLCATSRDGYGYTFGSGTRLTVV.

The chain joins TRBV7-9 to TRBJ1-2; D not certain. V was cut by 4 bases and J by 3 bases, with 21 bases left in between. There are 17 residues in the CDR3. CDR1 and CDR2 (germline): SEHNR, FQNEAQ (reference sequence). The CDR3: CASSSPRSRSLDYGYTF. The CDR3, as DNA: TGTGCCAGCAGCTCACCAAGATCTCGGTCTTTGGACTATGGCTACACCTTC.

The J gene is TRBJ2-1, the V gene TRBV15; 7 nucleotides align to TRBD1. CDR3 size: 15 residues. The trim removed 0 bases at V and 7 bases at J, leaving 6 bases unmatched. The germline V gene encodes CDR1 LNHNV and CDR2 YYDKDF (reference sequence). As DNA, the CDR3 is TGTGCCACCAGCAGAGATAGACAGGGTGGAAATGAGCAGTTCTTC. This sequence encodes CATSRDRQGGNEQFF. Using reference TRBV15 and TRBJ2-1 for the parts outside the CDR3, the full variable domain is DAMVIQNPRYQVTQFGKPVTLSCSQTLNHNVMYWYQQKSSQAPKLLFHYYDKDFNNEADTPDNFQSRRPNTSFCFLDIRSPGLGDTAMYLCATSRDRQGGNEQFFGPGTRLTVL.

This clonotype came up a few times. The V gene is TRBV7-2, the J gene TRBJ2-7, with D perhaps matching TRBD1 (6 bases). CDR3 length: 13 amino acids. Germline assignment: CDR1 SGHTA and CDR2 FQGNSA. V was cut by 5 bases and J by 0 bases, with 8 bases left in between. The CDR3 spells CASSRTVSYEQYF. The CDR3 DNA follows: TGTGCCAGCAGCCGGACAGTCTCCTACGAGCAGTACTTC.

As for this clonotype: No conserved phenylalanine or tryptophan is present at the end of the CDR3, so a read error is the likely explanation. The V and J genes are TRBV6-5 and TRBJ1-2; tentatively, D is TRBD1 (5 bases). The CDR3 has 15 amino acids. Germline V lookup: CDR1 MNHEY, CDR2 SVGAGI. Trimming took 7 bases from V and 5 from J, leaving 20 bases between them. DNA for the CDR3: TGTGCCAGCACCCCCACGTCAGGGCAGGCTTATGGCTACACCGTC. Translated, it gives CASTPTSGQAYGYTV.

The rearrangement joins TRBV5-1 to TRBJ1-4; D not certain. The V and J ends lost 7 bases and 8 bases respectively, with 15 bases between them. The CDR3 loop spans 13 amino acids. Germline V gene lookup returns CDR1 SGHRS and CDR2 YFSETQ. The CDR3 DNA reads TGCGCCAGCCCCCGGTACATGGGCGAAAAACTGTTTTTT. Its translation is CASPRYMGEKLFF.

This clonotype occurred a few times. V usage is TRBV12-3 or TRBV12-4 and J usage is TRBJ2-3, with 8 bases matching TRBD2. The CDR3 runs to 16 residues. V lost 3 bases to trimming and J lost 1 base; unmatched junction nucleotides: 6. Written as DNA, the CDR3 is TGTGCCAGCAGTTTGCGGGGGGCATTGGGCACAGATACGCAGTATTTT. Translation gives CASSLRGALGTDTQYF.

The rearrangement links TRBV4-2 to TRBJ2-7; 7 bases line up with TRBD1. The CDR3 length is 17 residues. Germline-derived CDR1 and CDR2 are LGHNA and YNFKEQ. Losses at the gene ends were 4 bases for V and 3 bases for J; bases not matched to a gene: 15. CDR3 residues: CASSPRQGGWSNYEQYF. The CDR3 DNA sequence: TGTGCCAGCAGCCCGAGACAGGGTGGCTGGTCGAACTACGAGCAGTACTTC.

This clonotype has just a few counts. The chain is built from TRBV5-6 and TRBJ2-3; TRBD2 might be the D (5 bases). Trimming took 4 bases from V and 3 from J, leaving 15 bases between them. The CDR3 spans 15 residues. Germline V gives CDR1 SGHDT, CDR2 YYEEEE. As DNA, the CDR3 is TGTGCCAGCAGCGGCACTAGAATCTTGACAGATACGCAGTATTTT. Amino acids: CASSGTRILTDTQYF. The full variable domain, its missing parts supplied by reference TRBV5-6 and TRBJ2-3, is DAGVTQSPTHLIKTRGQQVTLRCSPKSGHDTVSWYQQALGQGPQFIFQYYEEEERQRGNFPDRFSGHQFPNYSSELNVNALLLGDSALYLCASSGTRILTDTQYFGPGTRLTVL.

A note on this clonotype: The junction does not match germline at one end; this may be a read error. The rearrangement joins TRBV10-3 to TRBJ1-5, with D perhaps TRBD1 (5 bases). This CDR3 comprises 16 residues. Germline V CDR1 and CDR2: ENHRY, SYGVKD. CDR3 DNA sequence: TGTGCCAGCAGTGAGTCGAAGGGGCGGGGGAATCAGCCCCAGCATTTT. It codes for CASSESKGRGNQPQHF.

This clonotype was seen a handful of times. V gene TRBV19 combines with J gene TRBJ2-7, with TRBD2 identical over 10 bases. The DNA end is a closer match to TRBJ2-5, so the J assignment may be wrong. The length of the CDR3 is 15 residues. Germline CDR1 is LNHDA and CDR2 is SQIVND (reference sequence). The CDR3 spells CASSASGGPRETQYF. The CDR3, as DNA: TGTGCCAGTAGTGCTAGCGGGGGCCCCCGTGAGACCCAGTACTTC.